One sample yielded the 22 T cell receptor beta chains listed below, sequenced in a study of metastatic and nonmetastatic thyroid tumors. TCRdb re-called the PCR reads with MiXCR. The sample has about 15,000 clones, roughly 34% seen once; the top ten hold 8% to 13%. Each patient came to thyroid surgery without any prior treatment (of any kind). Sequencing was carried out using tumor tissue. The source is a male donor with papillary thyroid cancer or a benign thyroid nodule (not recorded which). Some clones in this sample may be carry-over from other donors' samples.

With respect to this clone: A single base separates this from a much larger clone, so it may be a read error. This chain joins TRBV7-4 and TRBJ1-3; D perhaps matches TRBD1 (6 bases). Germline loops: CDR1 SGHVT, CDR2 SQSDAQ. CDR3 length: 17 residues. The CDR3 sequence: CACSRHRTENKINTIYF. The CDR3 coding sequence is TGTGCCTGCAGCCGTCATAGGACAGAAAATAAAATAAACACCATATATTTT.

This rearrangement joins TRBV20-1 to TRBJ2-5; D is perhaps TRBD2 (6 bases). Deletions cut 0 bases from V and 5 bases from J, with 10 bases between. The CDR3 spans 13 residues. Germline CDR1 is DFQATT and CDR2 is SNEGSKA (reference sequence). The CDR3 DNA follows: TGCAGTGCTAGAGATACCCTAGCGGAGACCCAGTACTTC. It encodes CSARDTLAETQYF.

The V and J genes are TRBV20-1 and TRBJ2-2; D ambiguous. Trimming shortened V by 5 bases and J by 2 bases, and 15 bases separated the two germline ends. This CDR3 has 15 amino acids. Germline CDR1 is DFQATT and CDR2 is SNEGSKA (reference sequence). The CDR3 sequence: CSARKVGFNTGELFF. CDR3 bases: TGCAGTGCTCGAAAAGTAGGGTTTAACACCGGGGAGCTGTTTTTT.

The table lists this clone with many counts. A much larger clonotype is one base distant, so this may be a read error. Because the CDR3 is missing its conserved closing phenylalanine or tryptophan, this is likely a read error. The CDR3 spells CASSEAMAGNTRGEQFL. CDR3 in DNA: TGTGCCAGCAGTGAAGCCATGGCAGGGAACACCAGAGGTGAGCAGTTCCTC. The chain uses TRBV6-1 and TRBJ2-1; maybe TRBD1 (5 bases). This CDR3 region has 17 residues. Trimming cost V 0 bases and J 9 bases, with 21 bases left between them. Germline CDR1 is MNHNS and CDR2 is SASEGT.

With regard to this clone: At one of its ends the junction is not consistent with the germline gene, which may arise from a read error. This chain joins TRBV7-3 and TRBJ2-1, with TRBD2 identical over 7 bases. Germline V gene lookup returns CDR1 SGHTA and CDR2 FQGTGA. The CDR3 sequence is 18 residues long. CDR3 region: CASSLTRGGRETYNERFF. CDR3 DNA sequence: TGTGCCAGCAGCTTAACCCGGGGAGGGCGTGAGACCTACAATGAGCGGTTCTTC.

Within the sample, this clone is medium-sized. The chain employs TRBV20-1 and TRBJ2-3; 8 bases map to TRBD2. Germline lookup yields CDR1 DFQATT and CDR2 SNEGSKA (reference sequence). The CDR3 consists of 17 residues. CDR3 loop: CMETTSGPMGAPDTQYF. Here the CDR3 DNA reads TGCATGGAAACAACTAGCGGTCCAATGGGGGCCCCAGATACGCAGTATTTT.

By proportion, this clone is medium-sized (0.01 to 0.1%). This sequence joins TRBV28 and TRBJ2-7; no reliable D call. V was pared by 3 bases and J by 6 bases, with 6 bases between. CDR3 size: 11 residues. Germline CDR1 MDHEN, CDR2 SYDVKM. CDR3: CASSFLSEQYF. CDR3 coding DNA: TGTGCCAGCAGTTTTTTATCCGAGCAGTACTTC.

With respect to this clone: The junction does not match germline at one end; this may be a read error. The chain recombines TRBV7-6 with TRBJ2-7, with D perhaps matching TRBD1 (7 bases). Germline assignment: CDR1 SGHVS and CDR2 FNYEAQ. The CDR3 totals 14 residues. The CDR3 sequence is CASSLGAGGHEQYF. CDR3 DNA sequence: TGTGCCAGCAGTTTAGGAGCAGGGGGGCACGAGCAGTACTTC.

In its sample, this clone ranks as medium-sized (0.01 to 0.1%). The chain couples TRBV7-9 to TRBJ2-7, with a tentative D call TRBD1 (6 bases). The V gene's germline CDR1 is SEHNR and CDR2 FQNEAQ (reference sequence). This CDR3 comprises 15 residues. Trimming removed 6 bases from V and 4 bases from J, with 19 bases in between. CDR3 sequence reads: CASSSIDRFAYEQYF. The CDR3 DNA reads TGTGCCAGCAGTTCTATAGACAGGTTCGCATACGAGCAGTACTTC.

This clone was picked up many times. V is TRBV27 and J is TRBJ1-5; 9 nucleotides line up with TRBD1. The length of the CDR3 is 15 residues. Unmatched junction bases numbered 6, after V lost 6 bases and J lost 3 bases. Germline assignment: CDR1 MNHEY and CDR2 SMNVEV (reference sequence). The CDR3 DNA is TGTGCCAGCAGAGAACAGGGGGCCCTCAATCAGCCCCAGCATTTT. Translation gives CASREQGALNQPQHF.

This clone was counted many times. The V call is TRBV5-1, the J call TRBJ2-5, with a tentative D call TRBD2 (5 bases). The V end lost 0 bases, the J end lost 5 bases, and 14 bases lay between the germline ends. Germline V gene sequence: CDR1 SGHRS, CDR2 YFSETQ. CDR3 length: 15 residues. CDR3 residues: CASSLVPDSRETQYF. Written as DNA, the CDR3 is TGCGCCAGCAGCTTGGTTCCGGACTCCAGGGAGACCCAGTACTTC.

With regard to this clone: Sequence at one end of the junction differs from germline and may be a read error. J is TRBJ2-7 and V is TRBV28; D gene uncertain. Germline V CDR1 and CDR2: MDHEN, SYDVKM. This CDR3 is built from 11 residues. CDR3 nucleotide sequence: TGTGCCATCAGTTTTTTATCCGAGCAGGACTTC. It encodes CAISFLSEQDF.

This clone was observed at least ten times. The genes are TRBV29-1 and TRBJ1-2, with D hard to call. CDR1 is SQVTM and CDR2 is ANQGSEA in the germline V gene. There are 13 residues in the CDR3. V was cut by 0 bases and J by 8 bases, with 13 bases left in between. The CDR3 DNA follows: TGCAGCGTTGAAGATGTGAGGAGTGGCGGCTACACCTTC. It yields the protein CSVEDVRSGGYTF.

The chain employs TRBV27 and TRBJ1-5; TRBD1 might be the D (6 bases). Germline lookup yields CDR1 MNHEY and CDR2 SMNVEV (reference sequence). V dropped 3 bases and J dropped 16 bases, with 22 bases sitting between them. CDR3 size: 14 residues. CDR3 sequence (DNA): TGTGCCAGCAGTTTTAGGGGGGGTAATCAGCCCAAACATTTT. This codes for CASSFRGGNQPKHF.

The chain has TRBV5-1 and TRBJ2-3, with a tentative D call TRBD1 (6 bases). Germline CDR1 reads SGHRS; CDR2 reads YFSETQ. With 4 bases removed from V and 2 bases from J, the gap between germline ends came to 11 bases. The CDR3 is 14 residues long. CDR3 bases: TGCGCCAGCAGCATGGGGGACACCACAGATACGCAGTATTTT. Encoded protein: CASSMGDTTDTQYF. Supplemented by reference TRBV5-1 and TRBJ2-3, the full variable domain reads KAGVTQTPRYLIKTRGQQVTLSCSPISGHRSVSWYQQTPGQGLQFLFEYFSETQRNKGNFPGRFSGRQFSNSRSEMNVSTLELGDSALYLCASSMGDTTDTQYFGPGTRLTVL.

This clone was recorded at least ten times. This chain connects TRBV20-1 to TRBJ1-2; possibly TRBD1 for D (5 bases). V dropped 3 bases and J dropped 0 bases, with 11 bases sitting between them. The CDR3 is 14 amino acids. CDR1 DFQATT and CDR2 SNEGSKA come from the germline V gene (reference sequence). The CDR3 reads CSARKDTSNYGYTF. The CDR3 DNA follows: TGCAGTGCTAGGAAGGACACTTCTAACTATGGCTACACCTTC.

This clone was observed at least ten times. This chain connects TRBV19 to TRBJ2-7; the D gene is possibly TRBD2 (6 bases). The CDR3 extends over 15 amino acids. Trimming took 1 base from V and 2 from J, leaving 12 bases between them. Germline CDR1 and CDR2: LNHDA and SQIVND (reference sequence). This CDR3 is CASSIVASVAYEQYF. The CDR3 DNA reads as TGTGCCAGTAGTATAGTTGCTAGCGTAGCCTACGAGCAGTACTTC.

This clone is categorized as medium-sized (0.01 to 0.1%). The V call is TRBV28, the J call TRBJ1-3, with D perhaps matching TRBD1 (5 bases). This CDR3 comprises 13 residues. Germline lookup yields CDR1 MDHEN and CDR2 SYDVKM. V lost 2 bases and J 7 bases, leaving 9 bases between the germline ends. The CDR3 DNA follows: TGTGCCAGCAGTTTAGTCAGGGCCAACACCATATATTTT. Protein product: CASSLVRANTIYF.

The sample holds many counts of this clone. The chain links TRBV7-8 to TRBJ2-5; the D is unclear. Germline CDR1 is SGHVS and CDR2 is FQNEAQ. The germline V and J ends were trimmed by 1 base and 4 bases, with 7 bases remaining between them. The CDR3 loop spans 13 amino acids. CDR3: CASSLGFGETQYF. The DNA of the CDR3 is TGTGCCAGCAGCTTAGGCTTTGGAGAGACCCAGTACTTC.

This clone was counted a single time. Within the sample, other DNA sequences also encode this same CDR3. The chain couples TRBV6-1 to TRBJ2-7, with D unclear. Germline CDR1 reads MNHNS; CDR2 reads SASEGT. The V and J ends lost 1 base and 9 bases respectively, with 13 bases between them. The CDR3 runs to 13 residues. The chain's CDR3 is CASSEVTTHGQYF. CDR3 DNA: TGTGCCAGCAGTGAAGTCACGACACACGGGCAGTACTTC.

This clone showed up many times. The chain couples TRBV9 to TRBJ1-3; possibly TRBD1 for D (5 bases). Germline CDR1 SGDLS, CDR2 YYNGEE. Trimming took 3 bases from V and 8 from J, leaving 12 bases between them. This CDR3 has 13 amino acids. The CDR3 protein is CASSGRPGDTIYF. In nucleotides, the CDR3 is TGTGCCAGCAGCGGTAGACCGGGGGACACCATATATTTT.

V and J are TRBV27 and TRBJ1-6, with D possibly TRBD1 on 5 matching bases. CDR3 length: 16 residues. Germline values: CDR1 MNHEY, CDR2 SMNVEV (reference sequence). V lost 6 bases, J lost 2 bases, and 14 bases lay in between. The CDR3, as DNA: TGTGCCAGCAGCCCTATTCGACAGACCTATAATTCACCCCTCCACTTT. Amino acid sequence: CASSPIRQTYNSPLHF.